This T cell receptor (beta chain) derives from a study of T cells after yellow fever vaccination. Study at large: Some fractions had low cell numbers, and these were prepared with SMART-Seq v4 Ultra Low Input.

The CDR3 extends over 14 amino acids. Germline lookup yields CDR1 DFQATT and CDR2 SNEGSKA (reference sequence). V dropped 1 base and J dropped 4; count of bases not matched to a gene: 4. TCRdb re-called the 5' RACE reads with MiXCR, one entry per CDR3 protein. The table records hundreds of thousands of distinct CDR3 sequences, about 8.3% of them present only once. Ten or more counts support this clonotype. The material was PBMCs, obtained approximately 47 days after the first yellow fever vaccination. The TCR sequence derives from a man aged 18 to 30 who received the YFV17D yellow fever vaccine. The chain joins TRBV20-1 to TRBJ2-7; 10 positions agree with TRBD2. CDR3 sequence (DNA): TGCAGTGCTAGAGTGCCTAGCGGGGGTTACGAGCAGTACTTC. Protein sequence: CSARVPSGGYEQYF.